These 18 T cell receptor beta chains came from one sample sequenced in a study of T cell repertoires in cytomegalovirus infection. Using its own MiXCR run on the reads, TCRdb lists one record per CDR3 protein. The sample yields 250,000 or so distinct CDR3 sequences, 15% to 20% seen once. Sequencing input: CD8+ T cells from PBMCs. These receptors all stem from a human donor in good health (CMV status not recorded). Some clones in this sample may be carry-over from other donors' samples.

On this clonotype itself: Its ends do not fully match the called genes, so a read error is possible. The chain uses TRBV6-2 or TRBV6-3 and TRBJ2-2; the D gene could be TRBD1 or TRBD2 (5 bases each). Germline values: CDR1 MNHEY, CDR2 SVGEGT. CDR3 length: 15 residues. The CDR3 loop is CARSFEGINTGELFF. CDR3 sequence (DNA): TGTGCCAGGAGTTTTGAGGGGATAAACACCGGGGAGCTGTTTTTT.

This clonotype was observed at least ten times. The chain is built from TRBV7-9 and TRBJ2-3, with 12 positions matching TRBD2. The CDR3 extends over 18 amino acids. V trimming: 5 bases; J trimming: 0 bases; junction bases outside the gene matches: 9. The germline CDR1 and CDR2 sequences are SEHNR and FQNEAQ (reference sequence). Here the CDR3 DNA reads TGTGCCAGCAGCCAAAACGAACTAGCGGGGGGCAGCACAGATACGCAGTATTTT. It encodes CASSQNELAGGSTDTQYF.

The gene calls are TRBV9 and TRBJ1-6, with D possibly being TRBD1 (5 bases). The CDR3 length is 14 residues. Germline CDR1 reads SGDLS; CDR2 reads YYNGEE. V was cut by 4 bases and J by 7 bases, with 12 bases left in between. CDR3 in amino acids: CASSMGPTNSPLHF. The CDR3 DNA reads as TGTGCCAGCAGCATGGGGCCGACGAATTCACCCCTCCACTTT.

V is TRBV9 and J is TRBJ2-2, with unresolved D. Germline loops: CDR1 SGDLS, CDR2 YYNGEE. V was clipped by 1 base and J by 5 bases, with 9 bases between them. The CDR3 covers 14 residues. CDR3 region: CASSVSPQTGELFF. The CDR3 DNA is TGTGCCAGCAGCGTATCCCCACAAACCGGGGAGCTGTTTTTT.

This clonotype came up a few times. This chain connects TRBV20-1 to TRBJ2-5, with TRBD1 matching 9 bases. CDR3 length: 17 residues. Germline V lookup: CDR1 DFQATT, CDR2 SNEGSKA (reference sequence). Trimming at V came to 3 bases and at J to 5 bases, leaving 16 bases not matched to a gene. Here the CDR3 DNA reads TGCAGTGCTAGGGCAGTCAGGGACAGGGAGTTTACTGAGACCCAGTACTTC. Translated, it gives CSARAVRDREFTETQYF.

CDR3 region: CSVEDTSGGWDNEQFF. The CDR3 DNA sequence: TGCAGCGTTGAAGACACGAGCGGGGGGTGGGACAATGAGCAGTTCTTC. The chain has TRBV29-1 and TRBJ2-1, with 9 bases fitting TRBD2. The V and J ends lost 0 bases and 5 bases, in that order; junction bases with no gene match: 8. The CDR3 consists of 16 residues. The germline gives CDR1 SQVTM, CDR2 ANQGSEA.

This clonotype was observed at least ten times. The V call is TRBV7-6, the J call TRBJ2-7, with D perhaps matching TRBD1 (5 bases). This CDR3 region has 15 residues. Deletions cut 1 base from V and 4 bases from J, with 14 bases between. Germline V CDR1 and CDR2: SGHVS, FNYEAQ. The CDR3 reads CASSLEVDSAYEQYF. For the CDR3, the DNA is TGTGCCAGCAGCTTAGAAGTCGACAGTGCATACGAGCAGTACTTC.

CDR3 DNA sequence: TGTGCCAGCAGTTACTGGGCGGGAGCAGATACGCAGTATTTT. Protein sequence: CASSYWAGADTQYF. The rearrangement joins TRBV6-6 to TRBJ2-3, with 7 bases matching TRBD2. The ends lost 1 base at V and 4 bases at J; junction bases unmatched: 2. The CDR3 has 14 amino acids. Germline loops: CDR1 MNHNY, CDR2 SVGAGI (reference sequence).

Ten or more counts support this clonotype. The chain joins TRBV6-2 or TRBV6-3 to TRBJ2-7, with D perhaps TRBD2 (6 bases). The length of the CDR3 is 15 residues. CDR1 is MNHEY, CDR2 SVGEGT, per germline. V lost 2 bases to trimming and J lost 7 bases, with 18 bases between them. The CDR3 DNA follows: TGTGCCAGCAGTTACGTCTTGGGAGCCGGGAGTGAGCAGTACTTC. Translation gives CASSYVLGAGSEQYF.

This clonotype has just a few counts. The CDR3 sequence is CSAGGLAGDPNEQFF. DNA of the CDR3: TGCAGTGCTGGGGGACTAGCGGGGGACCCCAATGAGCAGTTCTTC. V and J are TRBV20-1 and TRBJ2-1; 14 nucleotides line up with TRBD2. CDR1 is DFQATT, CDR2 SNEGSKA, per germline (reference sequence). The CDR3 has 15 amino acids. V lost 5 bases to trimming and J lost 6 bases; unmatched junction nucleotides: 6.

The chain recombines TRBV28 with TRBJ1-2; TRBD1 matches at 7 bases. The CDR3 spans 14 residues. V lost 4 bases, J lost 0 bases, and 2 bases stayed unmatched. Per the germline V gene, CDR1 is MDHEN and CDR2 is SYDVKM. This CDR3 is CASSWDSSNYGYTF. The CDR3 region has the DNA TGTGCCAGCAGTTGGGACAGCTCTAACTATGGCTACACCTTC.

This clonotype was counted many times. This CDR3 is CASSLVSQRTREQYF. Here the CDR3 DNA reads TGTGCCAGCAGCTTAGTCTCTCAGCGGACGAGAGAGCAGTACTTC. The rearrangement uses TRBV11-2 and TRBJ2-7, with TRBD2 as a possible D gene (5 bases). The V gene lost 1 base and the J gene lost 7 bases, with 17 bases spanning the gap. The CDR3 has 15 amino acids. Germline assignment: CDR1 SGHAT and CDR2 FQNNGV.

The chain joins TRBV10-3 to TRBJ1-2, with 7 bases that match TRBD1. This CDR3 is 11 amino acids long. The J segment lost 9 bases and the V segment lost 6 bases, leaving 4 bases of the junction unmatched. Germline CDR1 ENHRY, CDR2 SYGVKD. As DNA, the CDR3 is TGTGCCATCAGAGGACAGGCGAGCTACACCTTC. Its translation: CAIRGQASYTF.

This clonotype was counted only a few times. This chain joins TRBV15 and TRBJ2-7; tentative D call: TRBD2 (6 bases). CDR1 is LNHNV, CDR2 YYDKDF, per germline (reference sequence). The CDR3 is made up of 18 amino acids. The V end lost 1 base, the J end lost 3 bases, and 22 bases lay between the germline ends. The CDR3 nucleotides are TGTGCCACCAGCAGAGTCGGGCTGACCCTCGACGGGGGCTACGAGCAGTACTTC. Residues: CATSRVGLTLDGGYEQYF.

This clonotype showed up just a few times. The rearrangement uses TRBV20-1 and TRBJ1-5; no firm D call. Germline CDR1 DFQATT, CDR2 SNEGSKA (reference sequence). This CDR3 is 16 amino acids long. V lost 1 base and J lost 6, with 19 bases in between. The CDR3 nucleotides are TGCAGTGCTAGAGCGGTAGGTAGGCCAGGCAGTCAGCCCCAGCATTTT. Translation: CSARAVGRPGSQPQHF.

This clonotype was observed at least ten times. V gene TRBV7-6 combines with J gene TRBJ1-2; 7 nucleotides agree with TRBD1. Germline V gene data show CDR1 as SGHVS and CDR2 as FNYEAQ. V dropped 5 bases and J dropped 4; count of bases not matched to a gene: 4. This CDR3 has 13 residues. CDR3 residues: CASSAEGAYGYTF. The DNA of the CDR3 is TGTGCCAGCAGCGCCGAGGGGGCCTATGGCTACACCTTC.

This clonotype showed up just a few times. This chain joins TRBV20-1 and TRBJ2-3, with 8 bases identical to TRBD2. V shed 3 bases and J 2 bases; nucleotides not matched to a gene: 7. The CDR3 covers 15 residues. CDR1 and CDR2 from the germline V gene are DFQATT and SNEGSKA (reference sequence). Here the CDR3 reads CSASGAGGYTDTQYF. The CDR3 DNA is TGCAGTGCTAGCGGTGCGGGGGGCTACACAGATACGCAGTATTTT.

This clonotype was counted many times. The chain has TRBV20-1 and TRBJ1-4; tentatively, D is TRBD1 (5 bases). The CDR3 runs to 15 residues. Trimming took 6 bases from V and 1 from J, leaving 15 bases between them. Germline V CDR1 and CDR2: DFQATT, SNEGSKA (reference sequence). CDR3 DNA sequence: TGCAGTGCGAATGCGGCAGGGCGAACTAATGAAAAACTGTTTTTT. Its translation: CSANAAGRTNEKLFF.